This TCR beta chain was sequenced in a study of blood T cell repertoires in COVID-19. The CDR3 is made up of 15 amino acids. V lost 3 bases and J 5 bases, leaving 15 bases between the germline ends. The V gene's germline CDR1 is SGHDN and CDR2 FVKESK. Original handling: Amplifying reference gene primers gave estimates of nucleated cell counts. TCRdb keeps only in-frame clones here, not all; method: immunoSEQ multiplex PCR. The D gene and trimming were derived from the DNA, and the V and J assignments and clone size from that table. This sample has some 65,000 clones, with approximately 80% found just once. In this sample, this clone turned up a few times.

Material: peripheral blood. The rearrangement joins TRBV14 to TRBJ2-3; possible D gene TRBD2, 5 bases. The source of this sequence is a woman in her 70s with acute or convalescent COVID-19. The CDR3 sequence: CASSQGFRGGDTQYF. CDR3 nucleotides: TGTGCCAGCAGCCAGGGCTTCCGTGGAGGAGATACGCAGTATTTT. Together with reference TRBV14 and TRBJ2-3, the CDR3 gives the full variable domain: EAGVTQFPSHSVIEKGQTVTLRCDPISGHDNLYWYRRVMGKEIKFLLHFVKESKQDESGMPNNRFLAERTGGTYSTLKVQPAELEDSGVYFCASSQGFRGGDTQYFGPGTRLTVL.